A single TCR beta chain is shown here with its context. This record belongs to a study of cytotoxic CD8 clonotypes in ibrutinib-treated CLL. Depths of 1 in 200,000 to 1 in 1 million T cells were the sequencing target. The table came from immunoSEQ multiplex PCR; TCRdb's copy has only in-frame clones and leaves some out. The table shows approximately 170,000 clones, with 70% to 90% occurring only once. The junction had 7 bases not matched to a gene; V was cut back by 1 base and J by 0 bases. Germline CDR1 and CDR2: SGHVS and FQNEAQ. There are 17 residues in the CDR3. The TCR originated in a human donor with chronic lymphocytic leukemia. Source: PBMCs, taken at disease progression, from a patient treated with ibrutinib. The V gene is TRBV7-8, the J gene TRBJ2-3, with 7 nucleotides matching TRBD2. CDR3 residues: CASSLVASGTSTDTQYF. The DNA of the CDR3 is TGTGCCAGCAGCTTAGTGGCTAGCGGAACGAGCACAGATACGCAGTATTTT.